The text below deals with one T cell receptor beta chain. Its antigen remains unknown. CDR3 length: 16 residues. Germline CDR1 is MGHRA and CDR2 is YSYEKL. Trimming took 4 bases from V and 5 from J, leaving 17 bases between them. MiXCR was run by TCRdb on the reads, yielding one entry per CDR3 protein. In the table there are roughly 920,000 distinct CDR3 sequences, 30% to 40% of which are singletons. This entry is derived from a study of T cell repertoires in cytomegalovirus infection. Overall study context: Newly reported HLA-C-restricted and thoroughly characterized HLA-B-restricted CMV epitopes were employed. Matching HLA type, along with CMV infection, was indicated by public TCR beta signatures. General study points: Clonotype analysis showed dominance of the ex vivo response by HLA-C-restricted CMV-specific TCR beta clonotypes.

The chain carries TRBV4-1 and TRBJ2-2; D might be TRBD1 (6 bases). Sequences were derived from cultured CD8+ T cells from PBMCs, sampled from culture after CMV antigen stimulation. The sequence was obtained from a human donor in good health (CMV status not recorded). Some clones in this sample may be carry-over from other donors' samples. This chain's CDR3 is CASSLLRIGQTGELFF. The DNA of the CDR3 is TGCGCCAGCAGCCTTTTAAGGATCGGACAGACCGGGGAGCTGTTTTTT.